Sequencing of this T cell receptor (beta chain) was carried out in a study of T cells in Graves' hyperthyroidism and ophthalmopathy. Whole-study findings and limits: Ophthalmopathy and stable hyperthyroidism were told apart by a 13 V-J model. Clonotypes that were expanded in thyroid above 0.001 mostly appeared in blood too.

Graves' hyperthyroidism is called stable when ophthalmopathy does not progress within 18 months. PBMCs were derived from under 13 ml fresh peripheral blood. TCR beta CDR3 regions were amplified from RNA. Researchers ran a first-round RT-PCR on the TCR CDR3 using the HTBI primer set. TCRdb recomputed calls from the multiplex PCR reads with MiXCR, one row per CDR3 protein. Found here are over 650,000 distinct CDR3 sequences, roughly 17% of them singletons; the top ten hold approximately 8.4%. Many counts were recorded for this clonotype. Its antigen is undetermined. Trimming stripped 0 bases from V and 6 bases from J, with 12 bases between. The CDR3 length is 14 residues. Germline-derived CDR1 and CDR2 are KGHSH and LQKENI.

The chain uses TRBV18 and TRBJ2-7; unclear D gene. The receptor's source is a man younger than 30 with Graves' hyperthyroidism. The sequenced material came from blood. CDR3 bases: TGTGCCAGCTCACCACCGCCGGGCGGCGGCGAGCAGTACTTC. Translating gives CASSPPPGGGEQYF.